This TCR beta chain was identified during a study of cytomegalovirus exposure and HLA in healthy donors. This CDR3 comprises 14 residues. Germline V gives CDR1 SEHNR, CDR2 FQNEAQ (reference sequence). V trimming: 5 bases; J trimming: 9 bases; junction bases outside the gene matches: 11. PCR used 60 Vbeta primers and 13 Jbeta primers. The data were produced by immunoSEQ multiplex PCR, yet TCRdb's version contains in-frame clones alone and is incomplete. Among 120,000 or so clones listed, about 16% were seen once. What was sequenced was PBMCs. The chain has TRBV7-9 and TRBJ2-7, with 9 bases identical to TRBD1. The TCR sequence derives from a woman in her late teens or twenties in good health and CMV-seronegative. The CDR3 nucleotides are TGTGCCAGCAGCACCCGGACAGGGGCTATGCTGCAGTACTTC. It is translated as CASSTRTGAMLQYF.